The 13 T cell receptor beta chains listed next were all sequenced from one sample in a study of T cell clonality in common variable immunodeficiency (dated by TCRdb to 2013 to 2016). Preparation of the library involved the immunoSEQ multiplex PCR assay. TCRdb provides this immuneACCESS table in a form limited to in-frame rearrangements. Some clones are lacking; in checked studies, under half of them reflect an unresolved V gene, and why the rest are absent is not known. This sample holds about 33,000 clones in total, without any singletons. Roughly 6.1% of the sample is held by the ten biggest clonotypes. The research as a whole found: CVID TCRbeta sequences reportedly showed fewer deletions and N-nucleotide insertions and lacked highly modified clones with 13 or more V deletions.

No cognate antigen is known for these TCRs. The specimen sequenced was peripheral blood mononuclear cells. The receptors derive from a human donor with common variable immunodeficiency.

This clone has a handful of counts. The CDR3 extends 3 residues past the end of the read, so its final part is completed from the germline J gene. The chain links TRBV2 to TRBJ2-5; 8 positions agree with TRBD2. CDR1 is SNHLY, CDR2 FYNNEI, per germline. CDR3 length equals 16 residues. V dropped 7 bases and J dropped 2; count of bases not matched to a gene: 12. The sequenced CDR3 bases are TGTGCCAGCACTCAAACCGGGGGGGGTCCGCAAGAGACC. Protein: CASTQTGGGPQET. The whole CDR3 sequence is CASTQTGGGPQETQYF.

This clone showed up just a few times. The sequence runs out 3 residues before the end of the CDR3; the remainder is reconstructed from the germline J gene. The chain employs TRBV11-3 and TRBJ2-1; D possibly corresponds to TRBD2 (6 bases). CDR3 length: 14 amino acids. Germline CDR1 reads SGHNT; CDR2 reads YENEEA. V gave up 5 bases and J gave up 9 bases, with 17 bases separating them. The sequenced part of the CDR3 DNA is TGTGCCAGCAGCCGGGACGGGGGAGTAGGTGAG. Its protein product is CASSRDGGVGE. The entire CDR3 is CASSRDGGVGEQFF. The complete variable domain, with remaining parts taken from reference TRBV11-3 and TRBJ2-1, reads EAGVVQSPRYKIIEKKQPVAFWCNPISGHNTLYWYLQNLGQGPELLIRYENEEAVDDSQLPKDRFSAERLKGVDSTLKIQPAELGDSAVYLCASSRDGGVGEQFFGPGTRLTVL.

This clone occurred a few times. The read stops 3 residues short of the end of the CDR3; the missing end is completed from the germline J gene. Within the sample, other DNA sequences also encode this same CDR3. The V call is TRBV7-9, the J call TRBJ2-3, with TRBD2 as a possible D gene (7 bases). V shed 5 bases and J shed 6 bases, with 12 bases lying between them. The V gene's germline CDR1 is SEHNR and CDR2 FQNEAQ (reference sequence). This CDR3 has 13 residues. CDR3 loop: CASSGGGLDTQYF. The covered CDR3 bases are TGTGCCAGCAGCGGGGGGGGGCTGGATACG.

In this sample, this clone turned up many times. Read sequence stops 3 residues before the CDR3 end, and the germline J gene provides the missing end. The V and J genes are TRBV7-9 and TRBJ2-7; D might be TRBD1 (5 bases). This CDR3 comprises 15 residues. The V end lost 1 base, the J end lost 2 bases, and 12 bases lay between the germline ends. Germline CDR1 is SEHNR and CDR2 is FQNEAQ (reference sequence). The CDR3 sequence is CASSLGQGITYEQYF. The DNA read from the CDR3 is TGTGCCAGCAGCTTAGGGCAGGGCATAACCTACGAG.

This clone was seen more than once but under ten times. The read terminates 3 residues ahead of where the CDR3 ends, so the germline J gene completes it. The chain joins TRBV2 to TRBJ2-1, with no clear D. The ends were cut back, 7 bases at V and 0 bases at J, with 10 bases in the middle. Germline CDR1 reads SNHLY; CDR2 reads FYNNEI. The CDR3 runs 14 residues. Incomplete CDR3 DNA: TGTGCCAGCACCGAGTGGGCCTCCTACAATGAG. This encodes CASTEWASYNE. The entire CDR3 reads CASTEWASYNEQFF.

This clone occurred a few times. The CDR3 goes on 3 residues after the read ends, and that part is filled in from the germline J gene. The rearrangement links TRBV6-1 to TRBJ2-3; 10 bases match TRBD1. V dropped 1 base and J dropped 3; count of bases not matched to a gene: 10. The germline gives CDR1 MNHNS, CDR2 SASEGT. The CDR3 is 18 amino acids. CDR3 sequence: CASSEEGTGVRITDTQYF. CDR3 DNA (partial): TGTGCCAGCAGTGAAGAAGGGACAGGGGTTCGGATAACAGATACG.

This clone has only a few counts. The read terminates 3 residues before the CDR3 end, so the remaining end is supplied by the germline J gene. The chain recombines TRBV2 with TRBJ2-7, with D perhaps TRBD1 (6 bases). This CDR3 has 16 residues. Per germline, CDR1 SNHLY and CDR2 FYNNEI. The germline V and J ends were trimmed by 3 bases and 6 bases, with 21 bases remaining between them. Incomplete CDR3 DNA: TGTGCCAGCAGTGACCCCGTCCAGACAGGCTTCATCGAG. It encodes CASSDPVQTGFIE. The CDR3 in full is CASSDPVQTGFIEQYF.

As to this clone: The read is 3 residues too short to cover the CDR3 end, so that end is filled in from the germline J gene. This chain links TRBV2 with TRBJ2-1, with 9 nucleotides matching TRBD1. V was pared by 4 bases and J by 8 bases, with 3 bases of the junction left unmatched. Germline CDR1 SNHLY, CDR2 FYNNEI. This CDR3 is built from 13 residues. CDR3 DNA, as far as it was read: TGTGCCAGCAGTGCTAACAGGGGGCATGAG. Translation: CASSANRGHE. The whole CDR3 is CASSANRGHEQFF.

Ten or more counts support this clone. The CDR3 end falls 3 residues outside the read, so it is completed with the germline J gene. The chain links TRBV7-2 to TRBJ1-2; tentative D call: TRBD1 (6 bases). Germline CDR1 is SGHTA and CDR2 is FQGNSA. CDR3 length: 13 residues. Incomplete CDR3 DNA: TGTGCCAGCAGCTTCGCCCAGGGGATGGGC. The encoded protein is CASSFAQGMG. In full, the CDR3 is CASSFAQGMGYTF.

This clone occurred a few times. The read ends 3 residues shy of where the CDR3 ends; the end is completed using the germline J gene. The chain uses TRBV2 and TRBJ1-6; 7 nucleotides align to TRBD1. The CDR3 contains 14 residues. Trimming took 5 bases from V and 7 from J; bases not matched to a gene: 5. Germline lookup yields CDR1 SNHLY and CDR2 FYNNEI. CDR3 bases read: TGTGCCAGCAGTACCGGGACAGAGAATTCACCC. Encoded protein: CASSTGTENSP. From start to end, the CDR3 is CASSTGTENSPLHF.

The CDR3 DNA, read in part, is TGTGCCAGCAGTGCCCCGCAGGGGAACTATGGC. This sequence encodes CASSAPQGNYG. The full CDR3 protein is CASSAPQGNYGYTF. The J gene is TRBJ1-2, the V gene TRBV2; weak D call: TRBD1 (6 bases). Coverage ceases 3 residues before the CDR3 finishes, and the germline J gene fills in the end. The V end was cut by 4 bases, the J end by 2 bases, with 11 bases between. Germline V gene lookup returns CDR1 SNHLY and CDR2 FYNNEI. The CDR3 consists of 14 residues.

Many counts were recorded for this clone. The CDR3 goes on 3 residues after the read ends, and that part is filled in from the germline J gene. This chain joins TRBV4-1 and TRBJ2-2; TRBD1 agrees at 8 bases. The CDR3 loop spans 18 amino acids. V was clipped by 1 base and J by 9 bases; unmatched bases: 16. Germline CDR1 MGHRA, CDR2 YSYEKL. Here the CDR3 reads CASSQGFRNRGETRELFF. The DNA read from the CDR3 is TGCGCCAGCAGCCAAGGGTTCCGGAACAGGGGGGAAACCAGGGAG.

For this clone: Read sequence stops 3 residues before the CDR3 end, and the germline J gene provides the missing end. V gene TRBV6-2 or TRBV6-3 combines with J gene TRBJ2-2; D gene unclear. This CDR3 has 13 residues. With 5 bases removed from V and 3 bases from J, the gap between germline ends came to 7 bases. Germline-derived CDR1 and CDR2 are MNHEY and SVGEGT. This chain's CDR3 is CASSRVYTGELFF. The CDR3 DNA, read in part, is TGTGCCAGCAGTCGGGTGTACACCGGGGAG.